These 22 T cell receptor beta chains were all obtained from the same sample, sequenced in a study of early T cells in non-severe SARS-CoV-2 infection. TCRdb redid the calling of the 5' RACE reads with MiXCR, one entry per CDR3 protein. The sample has over 30,000 distinct CDR3 sequences, around 5.6% seen once; the top ten hold approximately 7.5%. Sequencing was performed on whole blood. The source is an adult who was a healthcare worker with PCR-confirmed SARS-CoV-2 infection or an uninfected control (not recorded which).

This clonotype turned up a few times. The CDR3 protein is CASSQGLHYEQYF. The CDR3 coding sequence is TGTGCCAGCAGCCAAGGACTTCACTACGAGCAGTACTTC. V gene TRBV7-9 combines with J gene TRBJ2-7; weak D call: TRBD2 (5 bases). The CDR3 contains 13 residues. Trimming cost V 5 bases and J 3 bases, with 11 bases left between them. Germline values: CDR1 SEHNR, CDR2 FQNEAQ (reference sequence). The full variable domain, rest sourced from reference TRBV7-9 and TRBJ2-7, is DTGVSQNPRHKITKRGQNVTFRCDPISEHNRLYWYRQTLGQGPEFLTYFQNEAQLEKSRLLSDRFSAERPKGSFSTLEIQRTEQGDSAMYLCASSQGLHYEQYFGPGTRLTVT.

This clonotype turned up a few times. The chain uses TRBV27 and TRBJ1-2; 9 nucleotides line up with TRBD1. In germline, CDR1 is MNHEY, CDR2 SMNVEV (reference sequence). There are 19 residues in the CDR3. The V gene end was trimmed by 5 bases and the J gene end by 0 bases; junction bases not matched to a gene: 16. CDR3 sequence: CASSPWTWTGDHANYGYTF. The CDR3 DNA reads TGTGCCAGCAGTCCGTGGACTTGGACAGGGGACCATGCTAACTATGGCTACACCTTC.

This clonotype was picked up many times. In nucleotides, the CDR3 is TGTGCCAGCGAAGGGAGGGGTCAGCCCCAGCATTTT. Its protein is CASEGRGQPQHF. The chain uses TRBV12-3 or TRBV12-4 and TRBJ1-5; D may be TRBD1 (5 bases). The V gene lost 8 bases and the J gene lost 6 bases, with 11 bases spanning the gap. The CDR3 extends over 12 amino acids.

Many counts were recorded for this clonotype. The chain joins TRBV20-1 to TRBJ1-1, with TRBD1 identical over 7 bases. The J segment lost 7 bases and the V segment lost 5 bases, leaving 7 bases of the junction unmatched. The germline V gene has CDR1 DFQATT and CDR2 SNEGSKA (reference sequence). The CDR3 has 12 residues. The CDR3 sequence: CSAGGGASEAFF. In DNA form, the CDR3 reads TGCAGTGCTGGAGGGGGCGCCAGTGAAGCTTTCTTT.

This clonotype was recorded a few times. The chain carries TRBV20-1 and TRBJ1-2; the D gene is possibly TRBD1 (5 bases). CDR1 is DFQATT and CDR2 is SNEGSKA in the germline V gene (reference sequence). The CDR3 consists of 13 residues. The V gene lost 3 bases and the J gene lost 7 bases, with 15 bases spanning the gap. This CDR3 is CSASPGILSGYTF. The CDR3, as DNA: TGCAGTGCTAGCCCAGGGATATTAAGTGGCTACACCTTC.

This chain joins TRBV28 and TRBJ2-2; D is uncertain. CDR3 length: 14 amino acids. V dropped 7 bases and J dropped 0 bases, with 9 bases sitting between them. Germline loops: CDR1 MDHEN, CDR2 SYDVKM. For the CDR3, the DNA is TGTGCCAGCACGGAGACCACGAACACCGGGGAGCTGTTTTTT. This gives the protein CASTETTNTGELFF.

This clonotype has only a few counts. The V call is TRBV7-9, the J call TRBJ2-5, with 9 nucleotides matching TRBD1. CDR3 length equals 14 residues. Germline V lookup: CDR1 SEHNR, CDR2 FQNEAQ (reference sequence). Trimming at V came to 1 base and at J to 5 bases, leaving 2 bases not matched to a gene. CDR3 sequence (DNA): TGTGCCAGCAGCTTAGACAGGGGGCTGGAGACCCAGTACTTC. Its translation is CASSLDRGLETQYF.

Ten or more counts support this clonotype. The V and J genes are TRBV5-1 and TRBJ2-3; 8 bases match TRBD1. The CDR3 length is 15 residues. Germline loops: CDR1 SGHRS, CDR2 YFSETQ. V dropped 4 bases and J dropped 3; count of bases not matched to a gene: 7. DNA for the CDR3: TGCGCCAGCAGCATCGGGACAGGTATGACAGATACGCAGTATTTT. Translating gives CASSIGTGMTDTQYF.

This clonotype appeared many times. The J gene is TRBJ1-1, the V gene TRBV20-1; tentatively, D is TRBD1 (6 bases). The CDR3 covers 15 residues. Trimming removed 6 bases from V and 7 bases from J, with 24 bases in between. Per the germline V gene, CDR1 is DFQATT and CDR2 is SNEGSKA (reference sequence). Written as DNA, the CDR3 is TGCAGTGCCCGGCCCGGGGGCGCTTCTATCAGTGAAGCTTTCTTT. This codes for CSARPGGASISEAFF.

This clonotype has ten or more counts. The rearrangement joins TRBV7-2 to TRBJ2-7, with 11 bases fitting TRBD2. The V gene's germline CDR1 is SGHTA and CDR2 FQGNSA. The ends lost 3 bases at V and 5 bases at J; junction bases unmatched: 3. The CDR3 covers 14 residues. The CDR3 loop reads CASSFSGGADEQYF. The CDR3 nucleotides read TGTGCCAGCAGCTTTAGCGGGGGGGCCGACGAGCAGTACTTC.

V usage is TRBV7-6 and J usage is TRBJ1-4, with 7 bases that match TRBD1. The CDR3 is 14 amino acids. With V trimmed by 5 bases and J by 4 bases, 4 bases remained unmatched. Germline values: CDR1 SGHVS, CDR2 FNYEAQ. The CDR3 sequence is CASSGQGGNEKLFF. CDR3 DNA: TGTGCCAGCAGCGGGCAGGGGGGTAATGAAAAACTGTTTTTT.

This clonotype was seen many times. V and J are TRBV7-2 and TRBJ2-1; either TRBD1 or TRBD2 may supply D (5 bases each). Deletions cut 3 bases from V and 4 bases from J, with 7 bases between. The CDR3 runs to 13 residues. Germline CDR1 is SGHTA and CDR2 is FQGNSA. CDR3 sequence reads: CASSLGPYNEQFF. CDR3 bases: TGTGCCAGCAGCTTGGGACCATACAATGAGCAGTTCTTC.

This clonotype appeared many times. The V call is TRBV28, the J call TRBJ2-6; D may be TRBD1 (6 bases). Per germline, CDR1 MDHEN and CDR2 SYDVKM. The V and J ends lost 5 bases and 0 bases respectively, with 20 bases between them. CDR3 length: 19 amino acids. The CDR3 reads CASSIPYRVSSSGANVLTF. CDR3 DNA sequence: TGTGCCAGCAGTATCCCATACAGGGTCTCCTCCTCTGGGGCCAACGTCCTGACTTTC.

This clonotype was seen repeatedly, ten times or more. Because it lacks the conserved phenylalanine or tryptophan at the end, this CDR3 is likely a read error. V and J are TRBV4-1 and TRBJ2-7; D not certain. V lost 1 base, J lost 2 bases, and 12 bases lay in between. CDR1 is MGHRA and CDR2 is YSYEKL in the germline V gene. The length of the CDR3 is 15 residues. The CDR3 reads CASSQAVGGTYEQYL. The DNA for the CDR3 is TGCGCCAGCAGCCAAGCAGTGGGCGGTACCTACGAGCAGTACCTC.

V is TRBV9 and J is TRBJ1-1; 7 nucleotides align to TRBD1. The ends lost 4 bases at V and 4 bases at J; junction bases unmatched: 7. Per the germline V gene, CDR1 is SGDLS and CDR2 is YYNGEE. The CDR3 is 14 amino acids. The CDR3 bases are TGTGCCAGCAGCTCAGAATCAGGGGGCACTGAAGCTTTCTTT. Its translation: CASSSESGGTEAFF.

The chain has TRBV28 and TRBJ2-3, with 7 bases that match TRBD1. This CDR3 is 17 amino acids long. J gave up 2 bases and V 3 bases, and 11 bases lay outside the gene matches. CDR1 is MDHEN and CDR2 is SYDVKM in the germline V gene. In DNA, the CDR3 is TGTGCCAGCAGTTTTGACAGGGTCCCCGCGGACACAGATACGCAGTATTTT. This gives the protein CASSFDRVPADTDTQYF.

This clonotype was seen at least ten times. The V call is TRBV18, the J call TRBJ2-3, with 11 nucleotides matching TRBD1. Unmatched junction bases numbered 1, after V lost 4 bases and J lost 4 bases. CDR3 length: 14 residues. CDR1 and CDR2 (germline): KGHSH, LQKENI. DNA of the CDR3: TGTGCCAGCTCACAGGGACAGGGGGCAGATACGCAGTATTTT. Translated: CASSQGQGADTQYF.

This clonotype was seen at least ten times. The chain joins TRBV7-2 to TRBJ2-1, with 7 nucleotides matching TRBD1. Germline V gene sequence: CDR1 SGHTA, CDR2 FQGNSA. The CDR3 has 16 residues. J was trimmed by 0 bases and V by 3 bases; bases with no gene match: 5. This CDR3 is CASSLRRDSSYNEQFF. The CDR3 DNA reads TGTGCCAGCAGCTTGCGCCGGGACAGCTCCTACAATGAGCAGTTCTTC.

A few counts support this clonotype. The rearrangement joins TRBV12-3 or TRBV12-4 to TRBJ1-3; D is unresolved. The germline V and J ends were trimmed by 2 bases and 1 base, with 6 bases remaining between them. This CDR3 has 14 residues. The CDR3 region is CASSLRASGNTIYF. The CDR3 nucleotides read TGTGCCAGCAGTTTAAGGGCGTCTGGAAACACCATATATTTT.

This clonotype was observed many times. The CDR3 nucleotides are TGTGCCAGCAGTTCACCCCTCCAAGAGTCACGCAATCAGCCCCAGCATTTT. Its protein is CASSSPLQESRNQPQHF. V is TRBV28 and J is TRBJ1-5; D is unresolved. In germline, CDR1 is MDHEN, CDR2 SYDVKM. The V end was cut by 4 bases, the J end by 2 bases, with 18 bases between. CDR3 length: 17 residues.

This clonotype was seen at least ten times. V usage is TRBV3-1 and J usage is TRBJ1-3; 8 positions match TRBD1. V trimming: 4 bases; J trimming: 4 bases; junction bases outside the gene matches: 6. Per the germline V gene, CDR1 is LGHDT and CDR2 is YNNKEL (reference sequence). The CDR3 totals 15 residues. The CDR3 nucleotides are TGTGCCAGCAGCCCCGGGACAGGCTCCGGAAACACCATATATTTT. Amino acid sequence: CASSPGTGSGNTIYF.

Only a few counts were recorded for this clonotype. The chain links TRBV5-5 to TRBJ2-5, with TRBD2 as a possible D gene (7 bases). Germline loops: CDR1 SGHKS, CDR2 YYEKEE (reference sequence). The length of the CDR3 is 14 residues. Trimming removed 0 bases at V and 5 bases at J, with 11 bases between. CDR3 in DNA: TGTGCCAGCAGCTTGGCGGGGGGCCGGGAGACCCAGTACTTC. Translation gives CASSLAGGRETQYF. The full variable domain, with the rest looked up from reference TRBV5-5 and TRBJ2-5, is DAGVTQSPTHLIKTRGQQVTLRCSPISGHKSVSWYQQVLGQGPQFIFQYYEKEERGRGNFPDRFSARQFPNYSSELNVNALLLGDSALYLCASSLAGGRETQYFGPGTRLLVL.